A single sample is the source of the 5 T cell receptor beta chains below, sequenced in a study of vaccination and CD4 T cells after COVID-19 (dated by TCRdb to between 2021 and 2022). This specimen's treatment or condition label, interpreted: roughly ten-day PBMC culture with coronavirus spike peptide pools or control peptides (ViraFEST assay). The antigens these receptors bind are not known. Preparation of the library involved PCR. TCRdb records Illumina iSeq 100 as the sequencer. TCR sequencing of DNA from cultured CD4+ T cells used the Oncomine TCR Beta short-read assay at the Johns Hopkins FTIC core. TCRdb trimmed the raw reads at Q25, called clones with MiXCR and kept productive beta chains. For every CDR3 protein sequence, its rows merge into one entry that carries the most common genes and DNA. In all, the sample holds about 13,000 distinct CDR3 sequences, and about 43% of those were seen once. The biggest ten clones account for over 8% of the sample.

The sequencing sample was made of CD4+ T cells from blood, cultured in vitro. Receptors were obtained from a human donor who had recovered from COVID-19.

The chain links TRBV6-2 or TRBV6-3 to TRBJ1-2; D is uncertain. Germline-derived CDR1 and CDR2 are MNHEY and SVGEGT. The CDR3 sequence is 11 residues long. V lost 6 bases and J 1 base, leaving 3 bases between the germline ends. The DNA for the CDR3 is TGTGCCAGCAGCGTTAACTATGGCTACACCTTC. Encoded protein: CASSVNYGYTF.

This clonotype was detected a few times. The chain couples TRBV20-1 to TRBJ2-2; D uncertain. This CDR3 spans 12 amino acids. Per the germline V gene, CDR1 is DFQATT and CDR2 is SNEGSKA (reference sequence). V dropped 2 bases and J dropped 7 bases, with 8 bases sitting between them. The CDR3 DNA sequence: TGCAGTGCTAGAAGAGGAAGCGGGGAGCTGTTTTTT. It specifies CSARRGSGELFF.

This chain joins TRBV18 and TRBJ1-2, with D perhaps TRBD1 (6 bases). The CDR3 runs 14 residues. The ends were cut back, 2 bases at V and 8 bases at J, with 15 bases in the middle. Per germline, CDR1 KGHSH and CDR2 LQKENI. The CDR3 bases are TGTGCCAGCTCACCAGGACCGGGGGCGGAAGGCTACACCTTC. Translating it yields CASSPGPGAEGYTF.

The V and J genes are TRBV19 and TRBJ1-5; D remains ambiguous. V was trimmed by 6 bases and J by 4 bases, leaving 13 bases between them. This CDR3 is built from 14 residues. Germline V gene data show CDR1 as LNHDA and CDR2 as SQIVND (reference sequence). CDR3 sequence (DNA): TGTGCCAGTAGCGCAAAAAGCTGGAATCAGCCCCAGCATTTT. Amino acids: CASSAKSWNQPQHF.

This clonotype occurred once. This chain joins TRBV5-6 and TRBJ1-2, with D perhaps matching TRBD1 (5 bases). Trimming took off 6 bases at V and 2 bases at J, with 23 bases between the two ends. In germline, CDR1 is SGHDT, CDR2 YYEEEE. The CDR3 loop spans 17 amino acids. The CDR3 protein is CASIRRNSGNLNYGYTF. The CDR3 coding sequence is TGTGCCAGCATCCGACGGAATTCAGGGAATTTGAACTATGGCTACACCTTC. Full variable domain (rest looked up from reference TRBV5-6 and TRBJ1-2): DAGVTQSPTHLIKTRGQQVTLRCSPKSGHDTVSWYQQALGQGPQFIFQYYEEEERQRGNFPDRFSGHQFPNYSSELNVNALLLGDSALYLCASIRRNSGNLNYGYTFGSGTRLTVV.